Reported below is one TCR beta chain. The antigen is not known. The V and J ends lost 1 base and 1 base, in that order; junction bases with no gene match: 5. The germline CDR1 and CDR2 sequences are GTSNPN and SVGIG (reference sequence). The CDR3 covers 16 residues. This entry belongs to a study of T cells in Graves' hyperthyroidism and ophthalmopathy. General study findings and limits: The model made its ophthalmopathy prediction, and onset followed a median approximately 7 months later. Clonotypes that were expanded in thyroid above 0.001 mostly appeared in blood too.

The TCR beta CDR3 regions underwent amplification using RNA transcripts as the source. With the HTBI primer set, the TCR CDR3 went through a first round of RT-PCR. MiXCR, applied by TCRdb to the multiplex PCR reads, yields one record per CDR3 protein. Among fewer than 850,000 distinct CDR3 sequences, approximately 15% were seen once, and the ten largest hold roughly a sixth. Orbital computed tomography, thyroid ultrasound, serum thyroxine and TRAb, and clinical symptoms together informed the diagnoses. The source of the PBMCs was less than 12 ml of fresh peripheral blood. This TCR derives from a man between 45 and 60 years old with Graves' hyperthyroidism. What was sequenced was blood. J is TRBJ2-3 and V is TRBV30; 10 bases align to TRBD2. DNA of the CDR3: TGTGCCTGGAGTGAGAGCGGGAGGGCCCGCACAGATACGCAGTATTTT. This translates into CAWSESGRARTDTQYF.